What follows describes a single T cell receptor beta chain. Its cognate antigen is unknown. Trimming left V 2 bases short and J 0 bases short, with 15 bases between. Germline V gene data show CDR1 as SGHDT and CDR2 as YYEEEE. This CDR3 has 16 residues. The entry originates in a study of a mutant IDH1 vaccine in newly diagnosed glioma. Looking at the study overall: The first vaccination came 4-6 weeks after radiotherapy alone, or with temozolomide cycles. Most patients had radiochemotherapy with temozolomide before enrollment; others had one alone.

Specified time point: week 35, safety follow-up. A single vaccine dose contained 300 ug of mutant IDH1 20-mer peptide, and topical imiquimod was used with it. The method was immunoSEQ multiplex PCR; TCRdb's version includes in-frame clones alone and lacks a portion of them. The sample includes around 30,000 clones, 80% to 85% of them seen just once. The material sequenced was PBMCs, taken from a glioma patient whose treatment included an IDH1 peptide vaccine. J is TRBJ2-7 and V is TRBV5-6; a weak D match, TRBD1 (5 bases). This TCR derives from a woman aged 18 to 35 with glioma. The CDR3 DNA reads as TGTGCCAGCAGCTTAACAACAGGAATCGGCTCCTACGAGCAGTACTTC. Its translation is CASSLTTGIGSYEQYF.